The rows below give T cell receptor beta chains drawn from one sample of a study of blood T cell repertoires in COVID-19. Only in-frame clones appear in the TCRdb table, and some are missing; sequencing was by immunoSEQ multiplex PCR. The repertoire holds over 150,000 clones, with approximately 87% as singletons. The sample consisted of peripheral blood. These receptors were taken from a woman in her sixties or seventies with COVID-19, enrolled during active disease. Each CDR3 is given with its conserved first and last residue. D genes are given only for firm matches. The size field is filled for only some rows; it gives once, few, many or a size class.

J,size,D,length,V,CDR3,DNA
TRBJ2-2,NA,TRBD2,15,TRBV19,CASMPGLAYSGELFF,TGTGCCAGTATGCCGGGACTAGCCTATTCCGGGGAGCTGTTTTTT
TRBJ1-2,once,NA,13,TRBV6-2/TRBV6-3,CASSFGGVGGYTF,TGTGCCAGCAGTTTCGGGGGAGTCGGTGGCTACACCTTC
TRBJ2-5,NA,TRBD1,14,TRBV19,CASSQTGGGETQYF,TGTGCCAGTAGTCAGACAGGGGGCGGCGAGACCCAGTACTTC
TRBJ2-1,NA,TRBD2,16,TRBV7-3,CASSLTYSGGESEQFF,TGTGCCAGCAGCTTAACGTATAGCGGGGGGGAAAGTGAGCAGTTCTTC
TRBJ2-7,few,NA,14,TRBV2,CASSEGQGVGEQYF,TGTGCCAGCAGTGAAGGTCAGGGTGTCGGCGAGCAGTACTTC
TRBJ1-2,NA,NA,15,TRBV2,CASSSRQNSNYGYTF,TGTGCCAGCAGTTCCCGACAAAATAGTAACTATGGCTACACCTTC
TRBJ1-5,NA,NA,15,TRBV4-2,CASSQDLEVNQPQHF,TGTGCCAGCAGCCAAGATCTTGAGGTCAATCAGCCCCAGCATTTT
TRBJ2-5,NA,NA,14,TRBV5-1,CASSLWGLSETQYF,TGCGCCAGCAGCTTGTGGGGGCTATCCGAGACCCAGTACTTC
TRBJ2-7,NA,NA,11,TRBV20-1,CSARVANEQYF,TGCAGTGCTAGAGTAGCGAATGAGCAGTACTTC
TRBJ2-3,NA,NA,15,TRBV6-2/TRBV6-3,CASSYWAGRTDTQYF,TGTGCCAGCAGTTACTGGGCGGGACGCACAGATACGCAGTATTTT
TRBJ1-5,NA,NA,14,TRBV5-4,CASSLGRSNQPQHF,TGTGCCAGCAGCTTGGGCAGGAGCAATCAGCCCCAGCATTTT
TRBJ2-2,few,TRBD2,18,TRBV19,CASSTRPGGRSNTGELFF,TGTGCCAGTAGTACCCGTCCCGGGGGGAGGTCGAACACCGGGGAGCTGTTTTTT
TRBJ2-2,NA,NA,18,TRBV7-6,CASSLWGTGSGNTGELFF,TGTGCCAGCAGCTTATGGGGAACAGGGTCGGGGAACACCGGGGAGCTGTTTTTT
TRBJ1-1,NA,NA,13,TRBV28,CASRVPGNTEAFF,TGTGCCAGCAGGGTTCCGGGGAACACTGAAGCTTTCTTT
TRBJ1-1,NA,TRBD1,16,TRBV5-4,CASSLGTGYMNTEAFF,TGTGCCAGCAGCCTAGGGACAGGATATATGAACACTGAAGCTTTCTTT
TRBJ1-1,NA,NA,15,TRBV11-2,CASSLAGGGGTEAFF,TGTGCCAGCAGCTTAGCCGGCGGGGGAGGCACTGAAGCTTTCTTT
TRBJ1-6,NA,TRBD1,15,TRBV19,CASSTTGTGDSPLHF,TGTGCCAGCAGCACAACCGGGACAGGGGATTCACCCCTCCACTTT